This T cell receptor (beta chain) was documented in a study of blood T cell repertoires in COVID-19. Whole-study context: Acute and convalescent COVID-19 samples came from the United States, Italy and Spain. From T cells, B-cell-depleted T cells, or PBMCs came the material, which was cDNA or gDNA.

Per the authors' pipeline: Nucleated cell counts were estimated from reference gene primer amplification. Here immunoSEQ multiplex PCR was the method, and the copy in TCRdb shows in-frame clones only, minus some. The V and J calls and clone size come from that table; D and trimming were worked out from the DNA. The sample holds about 110,000 clones; around 89% are singletons and the top ten take 32%. Source material: peripheral blood. This clonotype was obtained from a woman aged 80 or over with acute or convalescent COVID-19.

CDR3 DNA: TGTGCCACCAGCAGAGTAGGACCAAGGGGCTACGAGCAGTACTTC. Amino acids: CATSRVGPRGYEQYF. The J gene is TRBJ2-7, the V gene TRBV15, with a weak D call TRBD1 (5 bases). Trimming shortened V by 1 base and J by 3 bases, and 13 bases separated the two germline ends. The CDR3 is 15 residues long. In germline, CDR1 is LNHNV, CDR2 YYDKDF (reference sequence). The whole variable domain, filled in from reference TRBV15 and TRBJ2-7, reads DAMVIQNPRYQVTQFGKPVTLSCSQTLNHNVMYWYQQKSSQAPKLLFHYYDKDFNNEADTPDNFQSRRPNTSFCFLDIRSPGLGDTAMYLCATSRVGPRGYEQYFGPGTRLTVT.